These T cell receptor beta chains were read from a single sample in a study of shared clonotypes between healthy human individuals. Sequenced by immunoSEQ multiplex PCR; TCRdb stores in-frame clones only, minus some. Among around 2.5 million clones listed, 93% were seen once. The specimen was naive CD4+ T cells from PBMCs. These receptors were taken from a man in his late teens or twenties in good health. Some clones in this sample may be carry-over from other donors' samples. The CDR3 runs from the conserved cysteine through the conserved F or W. Fields, in order: J gene, V gene, clone size, D gene, CDR3 protein, CDR3 DNA. A D gene is named only where the DNA matches it firmly. Clone size is not always given. Where it is, it says once, few, many or a class for expanded clones.

>TRBJ2-5|TRBV6-1|.|TRBD2
CASRALGLGRGTQYF
TGTGCCAGCAGAGCACTGGGACTAGGGAGGGGGACCCAGTACTTC
>TRBJ1-2|TRBV4-3|.|TRBD1
CASSQATGGRGGYGYTF
TGCGCCAGCAGCCAAGCGACAGGGGGCCGGGGTGGCTATGGCTACACCTTC
>TRBJ1-2|TRBV7-3|.|.
CASSPGSGDYGYTF
TGTGCCAGCAGCCCCGGTTCCGGTGACTATGGCTACACCTTC
>TRBJ1-2|TRBV9|.|TRBD1
CASSVHTGGLTSSSYGYTF
TGTGCCAGCAGCGTTCATACAGGGGGCCTGACCTCCTCTTCCTATGGCTACACCTTC
>TRBJ1-5|TRBV2|.|.
CASKGDAAQPQHF
TGTGCCAGCAAGGGGGACGCGGCTCAGCCCCAGCATTTT
>TRBJ2-3|TRBV6-5|once|TRBD1
CASSSSTGASTDTQYF
TGTGCCAGCAGTTCCTCGACAGGGGCTAGCACAGATACGCAGTATTTT
>TRBJ1-2|TRBV7-9|.|.
CASSPGTYGYTF
TGTGCCAGCAGCCCCGGCACCTATGGCTACACCTTC
>TRBJ2-1|TRBV5-1|.|TRBD2
CASSEGGPRYEQFF
TGCGCCAGCAGCGAGGGAGGGCCTCGCTATGAGCAGTTCTTC
>TRBJ2-6|TRBV9|.|.
CASRTRNSGANVLTF
TGTGCCAGCAGGACCAGGAACTCTGGGGCCAACGTCCTGACTTTC
>TRBJ2-7|TRBV5-1|.|.
CASSPQQANTYEQYF
TGCGCCAGCAGTCCCCAGCAGGCTAACACCTACGAGCAGTACTTC
>TRBJ2-5|TRBV5-6|once|TRBD2
CASSPGLGDQETQYF
TGTGCCAGCAGCCCGGGACTAGGGGACCAAGAGACCCAGTACTTC
>TRBJ2-7|TRBV29-1|.|TRBD2
CSVKPGTSGYEQYF
TGCAGCGTTAAACCCGGGACTAGCGGCTACGAGCAGTACTTC
>TRBJ1-2|TRBV28|.|.
CASSLIAGRPFGYTF
TGTGCCAGCAGTTTAATCGCAGGGAGACCTTTTGGCTACACCTTC
>TRBJ2-2|TRBV2|.|.
CASIRRVSTGELFF
TGTGCCAGCATCCGCAGGGTTTCCACCGGGGAGCTGTTTTTT
>TRBJ2-7|TRBV6-6|.|TRBD2
CASSYSGGGPAYEQYF
TGTGCCAGCAGTTACTCTGGGGGAGGGCCGGCCTACGAGCAGTACTTC
>TRBJ2-7|TRBV27|.|TRBD1
CASGTVRSSYEQYF
TGTGCCAGTGGGACAGTCCGATCCTCCTACGAGCAGTACTTC
>TRBJ2-1|TRBV7-9|.|.
CASSPRVELSRDNEQFF
TGTGCCAGCAGCCCTAGGGTCGAACTCAGTCGGGACAATGAGCAGTTCTTC
>TRBJ2-7|TRBV23-1|.|TRBD1
CASTPGGQGYEQYF
TGCGCCAGCACCCCCGGGGGACAGGGTTACGAGCAGTACTTC
>TRBJ2-1|TRBV5-1|.|TRBD2
CASSLLPTSGREDNEQFF
TGCGCCAGCAGCCTGCTTCCTACTAGCGGGAGGGAGGACAATGAGCAGTTCTTC
>TRBJ2-5|TRBV5-4|once|.
CASSLAQGDWETQYF
TGTGCCAGCAGCTTGGCCCAGGGTGATTGGGAGACCCAGTACTTC
>TRBJ2-1|TRBV18|.|.
CASSPDGTGNNEQFF
TGTGCCAGCTCACCGGACGGGACTGGGAACAATGAGCAGTTCTTC
>TRBJ2-5|TRBV6-5|.|.
CASSYNQETQYF
TGTGCCAGCAGTTACAACCAAGAGACCCAGTACTTC
>TRBJ1-1|TRBV14|.|.
CASSLLGVRNTEAFF
TGTGCCAGCAGCCTACTCGGGGTCAGGAACACTGAAGCTTTCTTT
>TRBJ2-3|TRBV28|.|.
CASSLAGDTQYF
TGTGCCAGCAGTTTGGCTGGAGATACGCAGTATTTT
>TRBJ2-2|TRBV5-8|.|.
CASSRSGGELFF
TGTGCCAGCAGCCGATCAGGCGGGGAGCTGTTTTTT
>TRBJ2-1|TRBV4-2|.|TRBD2
CASSQVVAGGRRNEQFF
TGTGCCAGCAGCCAAGTCGTAGCGGGAGGGCGACGCAATGAGCAGTTCTTC
>TRBJ2-5|TRBV19|.|.
CASSITGGSGETQYF
TGTGCCAGTAGTATAACTGGAGGGTCAGGAGAGACCCAGTACTTC
>TRBJ2-7|TRBV25-1|.|TRBD2
CASSRGLAGGPDPYEQYF
TGTGCCAGCAGTCGGGGACTAGCGGGAGGGCCGGATCCCTACGAGCAGTACTTC
>TRBJ1-5|TRBV5-5|.|.
CASSLGTVHQPQHF
TGTGCCAGCAGCTTGGGGACAGTCCATCAGCCCCAGCATTTT
>TRBJ1-2|TRBV28|once|TRBD1
CASSTRDRRPANYGYTF
TGTGCCAGCAGTACCCGGGACAGGAGACCCGCTAACTATGGCTACACCTTC
>TRBJ1-5|TRBV18|.|TRBD1
CASSPKGTVHSNQPQHF
TGTGCCAGCTCACCAAAGGGGACAGTCCATAGCAATCAGCCCCAGCATTTT